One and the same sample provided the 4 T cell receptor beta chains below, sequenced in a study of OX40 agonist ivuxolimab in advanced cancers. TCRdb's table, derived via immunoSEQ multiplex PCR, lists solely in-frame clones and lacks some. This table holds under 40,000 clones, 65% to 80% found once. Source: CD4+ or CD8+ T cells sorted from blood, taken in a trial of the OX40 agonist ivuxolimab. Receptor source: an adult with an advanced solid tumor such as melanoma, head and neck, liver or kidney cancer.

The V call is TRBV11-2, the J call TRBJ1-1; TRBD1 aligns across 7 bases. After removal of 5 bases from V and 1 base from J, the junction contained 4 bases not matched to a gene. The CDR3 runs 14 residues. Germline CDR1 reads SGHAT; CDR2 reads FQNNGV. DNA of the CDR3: TGTGCCAGCAGCGCCGGGACAGAGAACACTGAAGCTTTCTTT. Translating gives CASSAGTENTEAFF.

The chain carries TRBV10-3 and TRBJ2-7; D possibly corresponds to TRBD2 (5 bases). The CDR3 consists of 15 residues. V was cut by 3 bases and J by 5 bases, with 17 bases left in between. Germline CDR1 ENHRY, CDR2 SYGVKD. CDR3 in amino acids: CAISDREDRKNEQYF. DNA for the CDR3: TGTGCCATCAGTGATCGGGAAGATCGGAAGAACGAGCAGTACTTC.

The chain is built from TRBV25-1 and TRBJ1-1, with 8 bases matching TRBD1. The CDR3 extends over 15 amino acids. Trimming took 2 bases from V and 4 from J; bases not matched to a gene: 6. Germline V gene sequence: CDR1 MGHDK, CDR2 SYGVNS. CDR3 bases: TGTGCCAGCAGTGAAAGAGGAGACAGGGGCACTGAAGCTTTCTTT. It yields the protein CASSERGDRGTEAFF.

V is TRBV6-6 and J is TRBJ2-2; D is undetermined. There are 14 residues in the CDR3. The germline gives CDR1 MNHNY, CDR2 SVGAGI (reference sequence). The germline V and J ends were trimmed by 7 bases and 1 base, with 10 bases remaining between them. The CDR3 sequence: CASKVLMNTGELFF. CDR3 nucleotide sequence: TGTGCCAGCAAAGTACTGATGAACACCGGGGAGCTGTTTTTT.